Following are 16 T cell receptor beta chains from one sample sequenced in a study of cytomegalovirus exposure and HLA in healthy donors. The PCR used 60 Vbeta and 13 Jbeta primers. Repertoires were generated with immunoSEQ multiplex PCR, while TCRdb's copy carries only in-frame clones and drops some. The sample shows about 91,000 clones, 64% of them seen only once. Input material: PBMCs. Source of these receptors: a human donor in good health.

The rearrangement links TRBV7-9 to TRBJ1-1; 12 bases are shared with TRBD1. V lost 4 bases and J lost 5; bases outside the gene matches: 2. The length of the CDR3 is 14 residues. CDR1 is SEHNR and CDR2 is FQNEAQ in the germline V gene (reference sequence). DNA for the CDR3: TGTGCCAGCAGCTGGGGACAGGGGGCGACTGAAGCTTTCTTT. Its protein is CASSWGQGATEAFF. The variable domain in full, completed from reference TRBV7-9 and TRBJ1-1, reads DTGVSQNPRHKITKRGQNVTFRCDPISEHNRLYWYRQTLGQGPEFLTYFQNEAQLEKSRLLSDRFSAERPKGSFSTLEIQRTEQGDSAMYLCASSWGQGATEAFFGQGTRLTVV.

This clone was observed a few times. The genes are TRBV5-8 and TRBJ1-6; possibly TRBD1 for D (5 bases). The germline V and J ends were trimmed by 1 base and 7 bases, with 12 bases remaining between them. This CDR3 spans 15 amino acids. CDR1 is SGHTS, CDR2 YDEGEE, per germline. The CDR3 here is CASSLFTGRNSPLHF. Here the CDR3 DNA reads TGTGCCAGCAGCTTGTTTACAGGAAGAAATTCACCCCTCCACTTT.

This chain connects TRBV11-2 to TRBJ1-2; maybe TRBD1 (6 bases). The germline gives CDR1 SGHAT, CDR2 FQNNGV. V shed 0 bases and J shed 6 bases, with 17 bases lying between them. The CDR3 is 16 residues long. As DNA, the CDR3 is TGTGCCAGCAGCTTAGATCTGGGGGCTCTATCTCATGGCTACACCTTC. Translated, it gives CASSLDLGALSHGYTF.

The chain combines TRBV25-1 with TRBJ1-2, with 7 bases matching TRBD1. This CDR3 is built from 13 residues. Trimming took 3 bases from V and 5 from J; bases not matched to a gene: 3. From germline, CDR1 is MGHDK and CDR2 SYGVNS. For the CDR3, the DNA is TGTGCCAGCAGTGAGGGACAGTCATATGGCTACACCTTC. Its protein is CASSEGQSYGYTF.

DNA of the CDR3: TGTGCCAGCAGCTTAGGGACAGGGGATGAGCAGTTCTTC. It yields the protein CASSLGTGDEQFF. This sequence joins TRBV7-9 and TRBJ2-1, with TRBD1 identical over 9 bases. Looked up from germline, CDR1 is SEHNR and CDR2 is FQNEAQ (reference sequence). V dropped 1 base and J dropped 8; count of bases not matched to a gene: 0. The CDR3 is 13 residues long.

The rearrangement links TRBV9 to TRBJ1-5; maybe TRBD1 (6 bases). Germline lookup yields CDR1 SGDLS and CDR2 YYNGEE. The CDR3 length is 14 residues. V lost 3 bases and J 7 bases, leaving 14 bases between the germline ends. The CDR3 coding sequence is TGTGCCAGCAGCGAGGGGGGGGCAGCCCAGCCCCAGCATTTT. Amino acids: CASSEGGAAQPQHF.

The V and J genes are TRBV15 and TRBJ1-2, with a tentative D call TRBD1 (6 bases). The CDR3 loop spans 14 amino acids. Per germline, CDR1 LNHNV and CDR2 YYDKDF (reference sequence). Trimming left V 2 bases short and J 5 bases short, with 12 bases between. CDR3 sequence reads: CATSRTGILYGYTF. The CDR3 DNA sequence: TGTGCCACCAGCAGAACAGGGATATTATATGGCTACACCTTC.

V and J are TRBV5-1 and TRBJ1-1, with D possibly matching TRBD1 (5 bases). The V gene lost 6 bases and the J gene lost 1 base, with 13 bases spanning the gap. From germline, CDR1 is SGHRS and CDR2 YFSETQ. There are 14 residues in the CDR3. The CDR3, as DNA: TGCGCCAGCATGGGTGCAGGGCGGAACACTGAAGCTTTCTTT. Translated, it gives CASMGAGRNTEAFF.

This clone was seen a single time. The chain is built from TRBV7-9 and TRBJ2-5, with D maybe TRBD2 (5 bases). Trimming stripped 5 bases from V and 3 bases from J, with 19 bases between. This CDR3 is built from 16 residues. The germline V gene encodes CDR1 SEHNR and CDR2 FQNEAQ (reference sequence). CDR3 DNA: TGTGCCAGCAGCCTCAGCTACCGCGACTATGAAGAGACCCAGTACTTC. Amino acids: CASSLSYRDYEETQYF.

In the case of this clone: A junction boundary mismatches the germline segment, possibly from a read error. The chain carries TRBV6-1 and TRBJ1-5, with D maybe TRBD1 (6 bases). The germline V gene has CDR1 MNHNS and CDR2 SASEGT. The CDR3 has 17 residues. Written as DNA, the CDR3 is TGTGCCAGCAGCGAAGTAGAACAGGGTGGGGGCAATCAGCCCCAGCATTTT. Translated: CASSEVEQGGGNQPQHF.

This chain uses TRBV5-1 with TRBJ1-6; possible D gene TRBD1, 6 bases. The germline V gene encodes CDR1 SGHRS and CDR2 YFSETQ. V was pared by 7 bases and J by 9 bases, with 20 bases between. CDR3 length: 15 amino acids. CDR3 bases: TGCGCCAGCTCAGAGACCGGGACATCGGCTTCACCCCTCCACTTT. This codes for CASSETGTSASPLHF.

In regard to this clone: The junction departs from germline at one end; a sequencing error may be responsible. The chain employs TRBV30 and TRBJ1-5; a weak D match, TRBD1 (6 bases). This CDR3 contains 15 residues. Germline CDR1 reads GTSNPN; CDR2 reads SVGIG (reference sequence). As DNA, the CDR3 is TGTGCCTGGAGTGGGCCGGGCGGGGGCAATAAGCCCCAGCATTTT. Translated: CAWSGPGGGNKPQHF.

The V and J genes are TRBV15 and TRBJ1-2; no definite D call. V was cut by 0 bases and J by 4 bases, with 15 bases left in between. The CDR3 totals 16 residues. The germline V gene encodes CDR1 LNHNV and CDR2 YYDKDF (reference sequence). CDR3 amino acids: CATSRDSRAEGYGYTF. DNA of the CDR3: TGTGCCACCAGCAGAGATAGCCGGGCAGAGGGCTATGGCTACACCTTC.

J is TRBJ2-7 and V is TRBV6-1, with 9 bases matching TRBD1. V gave up 9 bases and J gave up 12 bases; unmatched junction bases: 21. Germline V gene lookup returns CDR1 MNHNS and CDR2 SASEGT. The CDR3 sequence is 15 residues long. The CDR3 DNA reads TGTGCCAGTGGGGGTTTAGGGACAGGGCGAAGTTATCCGTACTTC. Residues: CASGGLGTGRSYPYF.

A note on this clone: The junction differs from germline at one of its ends, possibly a read error. The rearrangement uses TRBV29-1 and TRBJ2-5; D is uncertain. Germline values: CDR1 SQVTM, CDR2 ANQGSEA. The CDR3 has 9 residues. CDR3 in amino acids: CSVEDRGNF. Here the CDR3 DNA reads TGCAGCGTTGAAGATCGCGGTAACTTC.

About this clone: The junction departs from the called germline gene at one end, perhaps through a read error. This CDR3 is also generated by other DNA sequences in the sample. The genes are TRBV7-3 and TRBJ1-1; 8 nucleotides line up with TRBD1. This CDR3 has 14 residues. Germline assignment: CDR1 SGHTA and CDR2 FQGTGA. DNA for the CDR3: TGTGCCAGCAGCCCTCAGGGGGCCGTTACTGAGGCTTTCTTT. Its protein product is CASSPQGAVTEAFF.